Detailed here is one T cell receptor beta chain. Antigen: not known. The PCR made use of 60 Vbeta and 13 Jbeta primers. Assay: immunoSEQ multiplex PCR; the TCRdb copy retains only in-frame clones and omits some. The data hold some 180,000 clones, with around 83% observed a single time. Trimming cost V 6 bases and J 3 bases, with 8 bases left between them. Germline V gene data show CDR1 as LNHDA and CDR2 as SQIVND (reference sequence). CDR3 length: 12 amino acids. The data originate from a study of cytomegalovirus exposure and HLA in healthy donors. Findings and caveats of the study: Under in vitro conditions, a few CMV-associated chains were confirmed as specific for CMV antigens. In most subjects, TCR beta sequences reportedly gave accurate predictions of HLA-A and HLA-B alleles.

Input material: PBMCs. The source is a middle-aged man in good health and CMV-seropositive. This chain uses TRBV19 with TRBJ1-2, with D perhaps matching TRBD1 (5 bases). CDR3 sequence reads: CASRGRDYGYTF. For the CDR3, the DNA is TGTGCCAGTAGGGGCAGGGACTATGGCTACACCTTC.